Listed here are 27 T cell receptor beta chains from one sample, sequenced in a study of CD8 T cells in ankylosing spondylitis. Findings and limits, study-wide: Ankylosing spondylitis blood appeared to carry a characteristic TCR beta motif of fewer than 10 highly homologous variants.

TCRdb re-called the 5' RACE reads with MiXCR, one entry per CDR3 protein. Of roughly 440,000 distinct CDR3 sequences in the sample, roughly 15% are singletons; the top ten hold just over 1%. These receptors have no identified antigens. Sequenced input: blood, either unsorted or a sorted T cell fraction (not recorded which). The origin of the receptors is a male donor with ankylosing spondylitis.

This clonotype was picked up a small number of times. The J gene is TRBJ1-1, the V gene TRBV5-8, with D possibly matching TRBD1 (5 bases). V dropped 3 bases and J dropped 1 base, with 10 bases sitting between them. Germline V gene data show CDR1 as SGHTS and CDR2 as YDEGEE. The CDR3 runs to 14 residues. CDR3 protein: CASSSRARNTEAFF. The CDR3, as DNA: TGTGCCAGCAGCTCCAGGGCCAGGAACACTGAAGCTTTCTTT.

This clonotype was seen at least ten times. The J gene is TRBJ1-3, the V gene TRBV6-1; a possible D gene is TRBD1 (6 bases). The CDR3 totals 15 residues. Germline V lookup: CDR1 MNHNS, CDR2 SASEGT. The V gene lost 3 bases and the J gene lost 3 bases, with 12 bases spanning the gap. CDR3 DNA sequence: TGTGCCAGCAGTGAGCAGGGGAAGGGTGGAAACACCATATATTTT. Amino acid sequence: CASSEQGKGGNTIYF.

Only a few counts were recorded for this clonotype. The V and J genes are TRBV28 and TRBJ1-2, with D unclear. CDR3 length: 13 residues. CDR1 is MDHEN and CDR2 is SYDVKM in the germline V gene. V lost 3 bases and J 4 bases, leaving 9 bases between the germline ends. The chain's CDR3 is CASSLIKGYGYTF. CDR3 coding DNA: TGTGCCAGCAGTTTGATTAAGGGCTATGGCTACACCTTC.

The chain employs TRBV4-1 and TRBJ1-5, with D tentatively TRBD1 (5 bases). Germline CDR1 reads MGHRA; CDR2 reads YSYEKL. The CDR3 runs to 16 residues. V lost 1 base, J lost 3 bases, and 13 bases lay in between. In DNA, the CDR3 is TGCGCCAGCAGCCAAGTTCAGGGAGTCCTCAATCAGCCCCAGCATTTT. This gives the protein CASSQVQGVLNQPQHF.

The V and J genes are TRBV6-1 and TRBJ2-7, with D hard to call. Germline values: CDR1 MNHNS, CDR2 SASEGT. This CDR3 has 12 amino acids. Trimming took off 8 bases at V and 4 bases at J, with 12 bases between the two ends. The CDR3 sequence is CASLGFTYEQYF. In nucleotides, the CDR3 is TGTGCCAGCCTAGGCTTCACGTACGAGCAGTACTTC.

J is TRBJ2-1 and V is TRBV12-3 or TRBV12-4; D gene ambiguous. Trimming shortened V by 0 bases and J by 7 bases, and 16 bases separated the two germline ends. This CDR3 region has 16 residues. Here the CDR3 DNA reads TGTGCCAGCAGTTTAGCGCAAACTCTCATTGGGAATGAGCAGTTCTTC. Amino acid sequence: CASSLAQTLIGNEQFF.

There are a few counts of this clonotype. The chain combines TRBV9 with TRBJ1-6, with D tentatively TRBD1 (5 bases). Trimming shortened V by 4 bases and J by 3 bases, and 17 bases separated the two germline ends. Looked up from germline, CDR1 is SGDLS and CDR2 is YYNGEE. The length of the CDR3 is 17 residues. This chain's CDR3 is CASSQGEIAIYNSPLHF. DNA of the CDR3: TGTGCCAGCAGCCAAGGGGAGATCGCAATCTATAATTCACCCCTCCACTTT.

The CDR3 protein is CSARDRGLAGRAYTDTQYF. CDR3 DNA: TGCAGTGCTAGAGATAGAGGACTAGCGGGTCGCGCCTACACAGATACGCAGTATTTT. The V and J genes are TRBV20-1 and TRBJ2-3, with 11 bases that match TRBD2. Trimming took 0 bases from V and 2 from J; bases not matched to a gene: 13. Germline V gene sequence: CDR1 DFQATT, CDR2 SNEGSKA (reference sequence). CDR3 size: 19 residues.

This clonotype has only a few counts. This chain connects TRBV2 to TRBJ1-4; D remains unclear. The CDR3 length is 15 residues. The ends were cut back, 5 bases at V and 4 bases at J, with 14 bases in the middle. In germline, CDR1 is SNHLY, CDR2 FYNNEI. CDR3 nucleotide sequence: TGTGCCAGCAGTCCAGAACAGAAGCTTAATGAAAAACTGTTTTTT. Its translation is CASSPEQKLNEKLFF.

The genes are TRBV6-2 or TRBV6-3 and TRBJ2-1; TRBD1 matches 11 bases. The germline V gene encodes CDR1 MNHEY and CDR2 SVGEGT. This CDR3 region has 15 residues. J was trimmed by 1 base and V by 4 bases; bases with no gene match: 0. The CDR3 nucleotides are TGTGCCAGCAGTTGGGACAGGGGGTCCTACAATGAGCAGTTCTTC. This codes for CASSWDRGSYNEQFF.

This clonotype was recorded at least ten times. V and J are TRBV9 and TRBJ2-7; D perhaps matches TRBD2 (6 bases). V lost 1 base and J lost 4, with 15 bases in between. The CDR3 runs 15 residues. Germline CDR1 and CDR2: SGDLS and YYNGEE. This CDR3 reads CASSVSIGGEYEQYF. The CDR3 coding sequence is TGTGCCAGCAGCGTAAGTATCGGCGGGGAGTACGAGCAGTACTTC. Full variable domain (rest looked up from reference TRBV9 and TRBJ2-7): DSGVTQTPKHLITATGQRVTLRCSPRSGDLSVYWYQQSLDQGLQFLIQYYNGEERAKGNILERFSAQQFPDLHSELNLSSLELGDSALYFCASSVSIGGEYEQYFGPGTRLTVT.

This clonotype came up a few times. The chain employs TRBV29-1 and TRBJ2-1, with 10 bases lining up with TRBD2. The CDR3 is 13 residues long. Trimming took 7 bases from V and 9 from J; bases not matched to a gene: 9. CDR1 is SQVTM, CDR2 ANQGSEA, per germline. The CDR3 region is CSATSGRAREQFF. In DNA, the CDR3 is TGCAGCGCCACAAGCGGGAGGGCCCGTGAGCAGTTCTTC.

The V call is TRBV7-2, the J call TRBJ2-1; a possible D gene is TRBD1 (6 bases). This CDR3 has 13 amino acids. The germline V and J ends were trimmed by 1 base and 5 bases, with 6 bases remaining between them. CDR1 is SGHTA and CDR2 is FQGNSA in the germline V gene. The CDR3 bases are TGTGCCAGCAGCTTAGACAGGGACAATGAGCAGTTCTTC. This gives the protein CASSLDRDNEQFF.

The chain carries TRBV7-9 and TRBJ1-2; no definite D call. Trimming left V 5 bases short and J 6 bases short, with 7 bases between. The CDR3 consists of 11 residues. Germline V CDR1 and CDR2: SEHNR, FQNEAQ (reference sequence). The CDR3, as DNA: TGTGCCAGCAGCCGCAAGGATGGCTACACCTTC. The encoded protein is CASSRKDGYTF.

About this clonotype: A much larger clone lies a single base off, so this may be a read error. The CDR3 bases are TGTGCCAGCACCGAGCCTAACTATGGCTACACCTTC. The encoded protein is CASTEPNYGYTF. The chain carries TRBV6-6 and TRBJ1-2; the D is unclear. From germline, CDR1 is MNHNY and CDR2 SVGAGI (reference sequence). This CDR3 comprises 12 residues. V lost 7 bases and J lost 0, with 6 bases in between.

This clonotype occurred a few times. This chain links TRBV19 with TRBJ2-1, with 10 bases aligning to TRBD1. Germline V gene data show CDR1 as LNHDA and CDR2 as SQIVND (reference sequence). The CDR3 spans 16 residues. The junction had 8 bases not matched to a gene; V was cut back by 5 bases and J by 4 bases. The CDR3 DNA is TGTGCCAGTAGTGAGAGGGGACAGGGGAGTTACAATGAGCAGTTCTTC. Its protein is CASSERGQGSYNEQFF.

The table lists this clonotype with a few counts. The CDR3 nucleotides are TGCGCCAGCAGCCAGGGGACTAGTAACCAAGAGACCCAGTACTTC. It translates to CASSQGTSNQETQYF. The genes are TRBV4-3 and TRBJ2-5; TRBD2 matches at 8 bases. V was pared by 3 bases and J by 0 bases, with 3 bases of the junction left unmatched. Germline V gives CDR1 LGHNA, CDR2 YSLEER. This CDR3 contains 15 residues.

The sample holds many counts of this clonotype. The chain recombines TRBV12-3 or TRBV12-4 with TRBJ2-6; D is unresolved. The length of the CDR3 is 14 residues. Trimming took 1 base from V and 8 from J, leaving 9 bases between them. CDR3 protein: CASSLDQQSNVLTF. The CDR3 DNA sequence: TGTGCCAGCAGTTTAGATCAACAGTCCAACGTCCTGACTTTC.

This clonotype was observed a handful of times. The chain employs TRBV9 and TRBJ1-2, with D possibly being TRBD1 (5 bases). V was trimmed by 6 bases and J by 4 bases, leaving 22 bases between them. CDR3 length: 16 residues. Germline CDR1 is SGDLS and CDR2 is YYNGEE. CDR3 protein: CASTISGEGPPYGYTF. The CDR3 coding sequence is TGTGCCAGCACGATTAGTGGGGAGGGACCTCCCTATGGCTACACCTTC.

This clonotype has just a few counts. The gene calls are TRBV20-1 and TRBJ2-2; no definite D call. In germline, CDR1 is DFQATT, CDR2 SNEGSKA (reference sequence). V lost 2 bases and J 3 bases, leaving 4 bases between the germline ends. The CDR3 extends over 12 amino acids. The CDR3 protein is CSARPDTGELFF. In DNA form, the CDR3 reads TGCAGTGCTAGACCGGACACCGGGGAGCTGTTTTTT.

V gene TRBV27 combines with J gene TRBJ2-2; a possible D gene is TRBD1 (6 bases). Per the germline V gene, CDR1 is MNHEY and CDR2 is SMNVEV (reference sequence). CDR3 length equals 15 residues. V lost 1 base, J lost 6 bases, and 12 bases lay in between. The CDR3 nucleotides read TGTGCCAGCAGTTTATTAGACAGGCGGGCCGGGGAGCTGTTTTTT. Protein: CASSLLDRRAGELFF.

This clonotype was found a few times. The rearrangement joins TRBV7-9 to TRBJ2-1; D unclear. CDR1 and CDR2 (germline): SEHNR, FQNEAQ (reference sequence). V was shortened by 2 bases and J by 5 bases, with 13 bases between the two germline ends. The CDR3 runs 15 residues. CDR3 nucleotide sequence: TGTGCCAGCAGCTTATTCCCCCCCGACAACAATGAGCAGTTCTTC. Its protein is CASSLFPPDNNEQFF.

Here the CDR3 reads CASSARTGSADTQYF. The CDR3 DNA sequence: TGTGCCAGCAGTGCCCGGACAGGGTCGGCAGATACGCAGTATTTT. The chain carries TRBV6-4 and TRBJ2-3; TRBD1 aligns across 8 bases. This CDR3 contains 15 residues. Unmatched junction bases numbered 7, after V lost 4 bases and J lost 4 bases. Looked up from germline, CDR1 is MRHNA and CDR2 is SNTAGT.

This clonotype has at least ten counts. The V gene is TRBV20-1, the J gene TRBJ2-5, with D uncertain. V lost 1 base and J lost 5, with 5 bases in between. Germline V gene data show CDR1 as DFQATT and CDR2 as SNEGSKA (reference sequence). CDR3 length: 11 amino acids. CDR3 in amino acids: CSARVGETQYF. CDR3 DNA: TGCAGTGCTAGAGTAGGGGAGACCCAGTACTTC.

This chain links TRBV5-6 with TRBJ2-7; 9 positions match TRBD1. The CDR3 totals 16 residues. V trimming: 3 bases; J trimming: 7 bases; junction bases outside the gene matches: 14. CDR1 and CDR2 (germline): SGHDT, YYEEEE. The CDR3 spells CASSSPFGQGSREQYF. In DNA form, the CDR3 reads TGTGCCAGCAGCTCCCCCTTCGGACAGGGGTCTAGGGAGCAGTACTTC.

This clonotype occurred a few times. The rearrangement uses TRBV12-3 or TRBV12-4 and TRBJ1-2; a weak D match, TRBD1 (5 bases). The CDR3 runs 15 residues. Trimming shortened V by 1 base and J by 4 bases, and 13 bases separated the two germline ends. This CDR3 reads CASSLGHGDPYGYTF. The DNA for the CDR3 is TGTGCCAGCAGTTTAGGGCATGGGGACCCCTATGGCTACACCTTC.

The chain is built from TRBV27 and TRBJ2-7; the D is unclear. V dropped 2 bases and J dropped 3 bases, with 11 bases sitting between them. The CDR3 is 14 amino acids. Germline lookup yields CDR1 MNHEY and CDR2 SMNVEV (reference sequence). DNA of the CDR3: TGTGCCAGCAGTTTACACGGTGAATACTACGAGCAGTACTTC. Amino acid sequence: CASSLHGEYYEQYF.